The 23 T cell receptor beta chains reported below all come from one sample, sequenced in a study of T cells after yellow fever vaccination. TCRdb recomputed calls from the 5' RACE reads with MiXCR, one row per CDR3 protein. This sample has 40,000 to 50,000 distinct CDR3 sequences, with about 6.3% found just once. This material consisted of PBMCs, either bulk or a sorted T-cell subset (CD4+, CD8+, memory, or dextramer-sorted; not recorded which), taken 45 days after the yellow fever booster vaccination. These receptors originate from a man younger than 40 who received the YFV17D yellow fever vaccine.

The DNA for the CDR3 is TGCAGTGCTCCTGCCGTTCCGGGAAGAAACACTGAAGCTTTCTTT. This encodes CSAPAVPGRNTEAFF. The chain combines TRBV20-1 with TRBJ1-1, with no clear D. V lost 5 bases, J lost 2 bases, and 18 bases lay in between. Germline loops: CDR1 DFQATT, CDR2 SNEGSKA (reference sequence). The CDR3 has 15 residues.

This clonotype was detected many times. The chain joins TRBV18 to TRBJ1-3; D is ambiguous. Trimming left V 3 bases short and J 0 bases short, with 3 bases between. The CDR3 is 13 residues long. Germline lookup yields CDR1 KGHSH and CDR2 LQKENI. CDR3 nucleotides: TGTGCCAGCTCACCGGCCTCTGGAAACACCATATATTTT. Its translation: CASSPASGNTIYF.

The V call is TRBV5-1, the J call TRBJ1-5, with D unclear. Germline V gives CDR1 SGHRS, CDR2 YFSETQ. Trimming shortened V by 5 bases and J by 11 bases, and 20 bases separated the two germline ends. The CDR3 spans 14 residues. The CDR3, as DNA: TGCGCCAGCAGTCTAGGGCCGGGCGCGGAAGCCCAGCATTTT. Amino acid sequence: CASSLGPGAEAQHF.

This clonotype was seen at least ten times. This sequence joins TRBV7-3 and TRBJ2-7, with TRBD2 matching 8 bases. The junction had 6 bases not matched to a gene; V was cut back by 1 base and J by 4 bases. The V gene's germline CDR1 is SGHTA and CDR2 FQGTGA. The CDR3 is 15 amino acids. CDR3 protein: CASSLNPGGPYEQYF. The CDR3 DNA is TGTGCCAGCAGCTTAAATCCGGGAGGGCCTTACGAGCAGTACTTC.

The sample holds many counts of this clonotype. This chain links TRBV11-2 with TRBJ2-3; the D gene is possibly TRBD1 (6 bases). V lost 1 base and J 4 bases, leaving 15 bases between the germline ends. This CDR3 contains 16 residues. Germline V gene data show CDR1 as SGHAT and CDR2 as FQNNGV. For the CDR3, the DNA is TGTGCCAGCAGCTTAGTGGCAGGGGATGGGGCAGATACGCAGTATTTT. Protein: CASSLVAGDGADTQYF.

This clonotype was seen at least ten times. The CDR3 loop reads CSARSPGQGLGTNEKLFF. The CDR3 nucleotides read TGCAGTGCTAGGTCTCCTGGACAGGGTCTTGGAACTAATGAAAAACTGTTTTTT. The rearrangement joins TRBV20-1 to TRBJ1-4, with 8 bases aligning to TRBD1. CDR3 size: 18 residues. Germline CDR1 is DFQATT and CDR2 is SNEGSKA (reference sequence). V lost 3 bases and J lost 1; bases outside the gene matches: 13.

This clonotype was observed at least ten times. The genes are TRBV19 and TRBJ2-1; TRBD2 matches at 8 bases. Germline V gives CDR1 LNHDA, CDR2 SQIVND (reference sequence). The CDR3 is 16 residues long. V lost 2 bases and J lost 6; bases outside the gene matches: 9. DNA for the CDR3: TGTGCCAGTAGTATACACAGGACTAGCCCAGGCAATGAGCAGTTCTTC. Its protein product is CASSIHRTSPGNEQFF.

This clonotype was observed at least ten times. This chain links TRBV9 with TRBJ2-1; 7 bases agree with TRBD2. The CDR3 contains 15 residues. Germline CDR1 is SGDLS and CDR2 is YYNGEE. Germline trimming cut 0 bases from V and 3 bases from J; bases unmatched to any gene: 3. CDR3 protein: CASSVGAGVYNEQFF. CDR3 nucleotide sequence: TGTGCCAGCAGCGTAGGCGCGGGAGTCTACAATGAGCAGTTCTTC.

The J gene is TRBJ1-6, the V gene TRBV20-1, with 8 bases lining up with TRBD1. The CDR3 is made up of 13 amino acids. CDR1 is DFQATT, CDR2 SNEGSKA, per germline (reference sequence). With V trimmed by 5 bases and J by 10 bases, 7 bases remained unmatched. The CDR3 nucleotides are TGCAGTGCTGGACAGGGCCTTGGGTCACCCCTCCACTTT. Protein sequence: CSAGQGLGSPLHF.

This clonotype was observed a single time. This rearrangement joins TRBV19 to TRBJ2-1; perhaps D is TRBD1 or TRBD2 (7 bases each). This CDR3 has 14 residues. Germline CDR1 and CDR2: LNHDA and SQIVND (reference sequence). Trimming removed 5 bases from V and 5 bases from J, with 13 bases in between. Written as DNA, the CDR3 is TGTGCCAGTAGTCTCCAGGGGGGGAACAATGAGCAGTTCTTC. Translation: CASSLQGGNNEQFF.

This clonotype has only a few counts. This sequence joins TRBV10-3 and TRBJ2-6; no definite D call. The CDR3 extends over 12 amino acids. Trimming left V 3 bases short and J 4 bases short, with 1 base between. Looked up from germline, CDR1 is ENHRY and CDR2 is SYGVKD. The CDR3 is CAISEGANVLTF. As DNA, the CDR3 is TGTGCCATCAGTGAAGGGGCCAACGTCCTGACTTTC.

This clonotype appeared many times. In DNA form, the CDR3 reads TGCAGTGCTACCCGCGGACTAGCGGGAGATGAGGAGACCCAGTACTTC. Translation: CSATRGLAGDEETQYF. The rearrangement uses TRBV20-1 and TRBJ2-5, with TRBD2 identical over 13 bases. The CDR3 loop spans 16 amino acids. Germline CDR1 reads DFQATT; CDR2 reads SNEGSKA (reference sequence). The trim removed 4 bases at V and 5 bases at J, leaving 10 bases unmatched.

This clonotype appeared a few times. This chain uses TRBV5-1 with TRBJ2-7; 7 bases line up with TRBD2. Unmatched junction bases numbered 4, after V lost 0 bases and J lost 1 base. The CDR3 has 15 amino acids. The germline V gene has CDR1 SGHRS and CDR2 YFSETQ. The CDR3: CASSLASGGSYEQYF. The CDR3 region has the DNA TGCGCCAGCAGCTTGGCGTCGGGAGGTTCCTACGAGCAGTACTTC.

This clonotype was observed a few times. The V and J genes are TRBV28 and TRBJ2-6; D gene ambiguous. There are 15 residues in the CDR3. The germline V gene has CDR1 MDHEN and CDR2 SYDVKM. Between the trimmed V and J ends, which lost 7 bases and 0 bases, there was a span of 10 bases. The CDR3 region is CASTKTGSGANVLTF. The DNA for the CDR3 is TGTGCCAGCACTAAAACCGGCTCTGGGGCCAACGTCCTGACTTTC.

The chain joins TRBV4-3 to TRBJ1-1; D may be TRBD1 (6 bases). Germline CDR1 and CDR2: LGHNA and YSLEER. CDR3 length equals 16 residues. Trimming cost V 3 bases and J 4 bases, with 18 bases left between them. Here the CDR3 DNA reads TGCGCCAGCAGCCACCCGGGACACTTAGGTCGCACTGAAGCTTTCTTT. It codes for CASSHPGHLGRTEAFF.

Notes on this clonotype: A read error may be the cause here, since a much bigger clone is one base away. The chain has TRBV7-2 and TRBJ2-7; 12 bases align to TRBD2. Trimming removed 5 bases from V and 4 bases from J; junction bases left unmatched: 6. The CDR3 contains 15 residues. CDR1 and CDR2 (germline): SGHTA, FQGNSA. CDR3: CASSLTSGRSYEQYF. In DNA form, the CDR3 reads TGTGCCAGCAGCCTAACTAGCGGGAGGTCGTACGAGCAGTACTTC. The complete variable domain, with remaining parts taken from reference TRBV7-2 and TRBJ2-7, reads GAGVSQSPSNKVTEKGKDVELRCDPISGHTALYWYRQSLGQGLEFLIYFQGNSAPDKSGLPSDRFSAERTGGSVSTLTIQRTQQEDSAVYLCASSLTSGRSYEQYFGPGTRLTVT.

V gene TRBV7-2 combines with J gene TRBJ2-5, with 11 bases that match TRBD2. This CDR3 is built from 16 residues. V shed 1 base and J 4 bases; nucleotides not matched to a gene: 5. Looked up from germline, CDR1 is SGHTA and CDR2 is FQGNSA. The CDR3 region is CASSLVLAGGGETQYF. The CDR3 bases are TGTGCCAGCAGCTTAGTTCTAGCGGGAGGAGGAGAGACCCAGTACTTC.

J is TRBJ1-2 and V is TRBV12-3 or TRBV12-4, with 7 bases that match TRBD1. The CDR3 totals 13 residues. Trimming removed 4 bases from V and 5 bases from J; junction bases left unmatched: 4. The CDR3 region has the DNA TGTGCCAGCAGTTCGGACAGGCTTTATGGCTACACCTTC. Residues: CASSSDRLYGYTF.

The sample holds a few counts of this clonotype. The V call is TRBV30, the J call TRBJ1-1, with D hard to call. The CDR3 is 13 residues long. Germline V gene sequence: CDR1 GTSNPN, CDR2 SVGIG (reference sequence). V was shortened by 4 bases and J by 0 bases, with 9 bases between the two germline ends. CDR3 residues: CAWTLGLNTEAFF. CDR3 nucleotide sequence: TGTGCCTGGACCCTGGGATTGAACACTGAAGCTTTCTTT.

The chain carries TRBV7-2 and TRBJ2-3; 7 bases align to TRBD2. This CDR3 comprises 18 residues. After removal of 0 bases from V and 3 bases from J, the junction contained 12 bases not matched to a gene. Germline values: CDR1 SGHTA, CDR2 FQGNSA. The CDR3 protein is CASSLAPMAGARTDTQYF. The CDR3 DNA follows: TGTGCCAGCAGCTTAGCCCCTATGGCGGGAGCGAGGACAGATACGCAGTATTTT. Looking up the rest from reference TRBV7-2 and TRBJ2-3 gives the full variable domain: GAGVSQSPSNKVTEKGKDVELRCDPISGHTALYWYRQSLGQGLEFLIYFQGNSAPDKSGLPSDRFSAERTGGSVSTLTIQRTQQEDSAVYLCASSLAPMAGARTDTQYFGPGTRLTVL.

This clonotype was detected ten times or more. V usage is TRBV20-1 and J usage is TRBJ1-2; 9 positions match TRBD1. V gave up 1 base and J gave up 5 bases; unmatched junction bases: 8. The CDR3 is 15 amino acids. CDR1 DFQATT and CDR2 SNEGSKA come from the germline V gene (reference sequence). The CDR3 DNA follows: TGCAGTGCTAGAGCCCGAATGGGACAGGGTTATGGCTACACCTTC. Translation: CSARARMGQGYGYTF.

The table lists this clonotype with many counts. This chain uses TRBV20-1 with TRBJ1-2, with D uncertain. The V and J ends lost 6 bases and 7 bases respectively, with 18 bases between them. Looked up from germline, CDR1 is DFQATT and CDR2 is SNEGSKA (reference sequence). This CDR3 comprises 13 residues. DNA of the CDR3: TGCAGTGCCGCAACGCCCGGCCTTCTTGGCTACACCTTC. Amino acid sequence: CSAATPGLLGYTF.

At least ten counts were recorded for this clonotype. The chain combines TRBV12-3 or TRBV12-4 with TRBJ1-3; 9 bases fit TRBD1. This CDR3 contains 16 residues. Germline trimming cut 4 bases from V and 0 bases from J; bases unmatched to any gene: 4. Here the CDR3 reads CASSSRDRDSGNTIYF. CDR3 nucleotide sequence: TGTGCCAGCAGTTCGCGGGACAGGGACTCTGGAAACACCATATATTTT.